One and the same sample provided the 27 T cell receptor beta chains below, sequenced in a study of blood T cell repertoires in COVID-19. The protocol was immunoSEQ multiplex PCR, while the TCRdb copy is restricted to in-frame clones and leaves out a portion. The table shows about 210,000 clones, with roughly 84% occurring only once. The sequenced sample consisted of PBMCs or T cells enriched from blood (not recorded which). Every receptor here comes from a woman in her twenties or thirties who had been exposed to COVID-19.

This clone was found many times. In DNA, the CDR3 is TGCGCCAGCAGCCCGACAGGGGTTGATTCACCCCTCCACTTT. The encoded protein is CASSPTGVDSPLHF. The J gene is TRBJ1-6, the V gene TRBV5-1; TRBD1 matches at 8 bases. V shed 4 bases and J 8 bases; nucleotides not matched to a gene: 5. CDR1 and CDR2 from the germline V gene are SGHRS and YFSETQ. The CDR3 is 14 residues long. Combining the CDR3 with reference TRBV5-1 and TRBJ1-6 gives the whole variable domain KAGVTQTPRYLIKTRGQQVTLSCSPISGHRSVSWYQQTPGQGLQFLFEYFSETQRNKGNFPGRFSGRQFSNSRSEMNVSTLELGDSALYLCASSPTGVDSPLHFGNGTRLTVT.

The CDR3 loop is CASSVGGGGEKAPLHF. The CDR3 DNA follows: TGTGCCAGCAGCGTAGGAGGAGGTGGGGAAAAGGCACCCCTCCACTTT. The chain recombines TRBV9 with TRBJ1-6; no clear D. V gave up 0 bases and J gave up 11 bases, with 18 bases separating them. Germline V gene lookup returns CDR1 SGDLS and CDR2 YYNGEE. The CDR3 runs to 16 residues.

The rearrangement links TRBV28 to TRBJ1-5, with 9 bases fitting TRBD1. J gave up 1 base and V 10 bases, and 11 bases lay outside the gene matches. The CDR3 extends over 16 amino acids. Germline loops: CDR1 MDHEN, CDR2 SYDVKM. The CDR3 sequence is CATGGQGIKSNQPQHF. DNA of the CDR3: TGTGCCACGGGGGGACAGGGAATAAAGAGCAATCAGCCCCAGCATTTT.

This rearrangement joins TRBV2 to TRBJ1-5; the D is unclear. Trimming pared 6 bases from V and 0 bases from J, leaving 12 bases between. This CDR3 comprises 15 residues. Germline CDR1 and CDR2: SNHLY and FYNNEI. CDR3 nucleotides: TGTGCCAGCAGCAACGAACGGGGTAGCAATCAGCCCCAGCATTTT. Translating gives CASSNERGSNQPQHF.

This clone was seen more than once but under ten times. The chain uses TRBV21-1 and TRBJ1-5. TRBV21-1 is termed a pseudogene. CDR3 length: 16 residues. The CDR3 reads CASSKFPGILNQPQHF. CDR3 nucleotides: TGTGCCAGCAGCAAATTTCCGGGGATTCTCAATCAGCCCCAGCATTTT.

This clone has just a few counts. V usage is TRBV5-1 and J usage is TRBJ1-6; D possibly corresponds to TRBD1 (6 bases). V lost 5 bases to trimming and J lost 8 bases, with 20 bases between them. There are 16 residues in the CDR3. Germline-derived CDR1 and CDR2 are SGHRS and YFSETQ. Written as DNA, the CDR3 is TGCGCCAGCAGTCTCGGGACACGGTCAGGATATTCACCCCTCCACTTT. Its translation: CASSLGTRSGYSPLHF.

The chain recombines TRBV19 with TRBJ2-7; 7 bases align to TRBD1. V gave up 10 bases and J gave up 3 bases; unmatched junction bases: 9. CDR1 and CDR2 (germline): LNHDA, SQIVND (reference sequence). This CDR3 region has 13 residues. CDR3: CATQPDRSYEQYF. The CDR3 DNA sequence: TGTGCCACTCAGCCGGACAGGAGCTACGAGCAGTACTTC.

This rearrangement joins TRBV5-6 to TRBJ2-7; perhaps TRBD1 as D (5 bases). Germline V gene data show CDR1 as SGHDT and CDR2 as YYEEEE. V lost 0 bases and J lost 1, with 14 bases in between. CDR3 length: 16 amino acids. The chain's CDR3 is CASSLAGPGPSYEQYF. The CDR3 DNA is TGTGCCAGCAGCTTGGCCGGGCCAGGGCCATCCTACGAGCAGTACTTC.

The chain joins TRBV9 to TRBJ1-2, with unresolved D. The CDR3 has 14 amino acids. Trimming cost V 0 bases and J 6 bases, with 12 bases left between them. The germline gives CDR1 SGDLS, CDR2 YYNGEE. CDR3 coding DNA: TGTGCCAGCAGCGTAGACCCCGGGAAAAATGGCTACACCTTC. It translates to CASSVDPGKNGYTF.

J is TRBJ2-3 and V is TRBV15; TRBD1 might be the D (6 bases). The V gene's germline CDR1 is LNHNV and CDR2 YYDKDF (reference sequence). The CDR3 has 16 amino acids. The V end was cut by 3 bases, the J end by 2 bases, with 15 bases between. The CDR3 sequence is CATSRVRDINTDTQYF. The DNA of the CDR3 is TGTGCCACCAGCAGGGTCCGGGACATTAACACAGATACGCAGTATTTT.

The chain employs TRBV12-3 or TRBV12-4 and TRBJ1-4; D might be TRBD1 (5 bases). CDR3 length: 13 residues. The V end lost 3 bases, the J end lost 7 bases, and 9 bases lay between the germline ends. The CDR3 loop reads CASSFLGGEKLFF. The CDR3, as DNA: TGTGCCAGCAGTTTCTTGGGGGGTGAAAAACTGTTTTTT.

This clone was seen only a few times. This rearrangement joins TRBV6-6 to TRBJ1-6; 8 bases are a match to TRBD1. With 5 bases clipped from V and 8 bases from J, the junction kept 20 bases outside the gene matches. CDR3 length: 19 amino acids. Germline V gene sequence: CDR1 MNHNY, CDR2 SVGAGI (reference sequence). The CDR3: CASSPTGERKGTWHSPLHF. The CDR3 DNA follows: TGTGCCAGCAGTCCGACAGGGGAGAGAAAAGGGACCTGGCATTCACCCCTCCACTTT.

The chain is built from TRBV5-1 and TRBJ1-2; 7 nucleotides line up with TRBD1. The CDR3 is made up of 14 amino acids. V gave up 2 bases and J gave up 2 bases; unmatched junction bases: 3. Germline-derived CDR1 and CDR2 are SGHRS and YFSETQ. The CDR3 reads CASSFTGDNYGYTF. DNA for the CDR3: TGCGCCAGCAGCTTCACAGGGGACAACTATGGCTACACCTTC.

The chain is built from TRBV4-1 and TRBJ1-4, with TRBD1 identical over 8 bases. Trimming at V came to 4 bases and at J to 5 bases, leaving 6 bases not matched to a gene. Per the germline V gene, CDR1 is MGHRA and CDR2 is YSYEKL. CDR3 size: 15 residues. This CDR3 is CASSPLDRENEKLFF. CDR3 nucleotides: TGCGCCAGCAGCCCCTTGGACAGGGAGAATGAAAAACTGTTTTTT.

The rearrangement uses TRBV5-4 and TRBJ1-2, with D perhaps TRBD1 (6 bases). The CDR3 totals 13 residues. Germline CDR1 reads SGHNT; CDR2 reads YYREEE (reference sequence). V was clipped by 0 bases and J by 6 bases, with 9 bases between them. CDR3 bases: TGTGCCAGCAGCTTGGCAGGGGTTAATGGCTACACCTTC. It translates to CASSLAGVNGYTF.

This clone was seen more than once but under ten times. The chain combines TRBV7-9 with TRBJ2-2; D not certain. The ends were cut back, 1 base at V and 2 bases at J, with 5 bases in the middle. This CDR3 spans 14 amino acids. Germline CDR1 SEHNR, CDR2 FQNEAQ (reference sequence). The CDR3 nucleotides are TGTGCCAGCAGCTTAGGAGCTAACACCGGGGAGCTGTTTTTT. As protein: CASSLGANTGELFF.

V and J are TRBV30 and TRBJ1-2, with a tentative D call TRBD1 (6 bases). Trimming shortened V by 3 bases and J by 7 bases, and 12 bases separated the two germline ends. Germline V gives CDR1 GTSNPN, CDR2 SVGIG (reference sequence). There are 12 residues in the CDR3. CDR3 nucleotide sequence: TGTGCCTGGAGCCCAGGGGTACGTGGCTACACCTTC. It encodes CAWSPGVRGYTF.

The genes are TRBV30 and TRBJ1-4; the match to TRBD1 covers 9 bases. This CDR3 is 16 amino acids long. The trim removed 0 bases at V and 7 bases at J, leaving 9 bases unmatched. Germline V gene sequence: CDR1 GTSNPN, CDR2 SVGIG (reference sequence). The CDR3 nucleotides read TGTGCCTGGAGTGTTCTTCAAGGGACAGGGTTTGAAAAACTGTTTTTT. It codes for CAWSVLQGTGFEKLFF.

The V gene is TRBV3-1 (or the pseudogene TRBV3-2), the J gene TRBJ1-5, with TRBD1 identical over 9 bases. V lost 1 base and J lost 2; bases outside the gene matches: 0. The CDR3 has 15 residues. Germline CDR1 reads LGHDT; CDR2 reads YNNKEL (reference sequence). DNA for the CDR3: TGTGCCAGCAGCCAAGGGACAGGGGGCAATCAGCCCCAGCATTTT. Protein: CASSQGTGGNQPQHF.

Only a few counts were recorded for this clone. The chain combines TRBV27 with TRBJ1-5, with D perhaps TRBD1 (5 bases). CDR3 length: 16 amino acids. The germline gives CDR1 MNHEY, CDR2 SMNVEV (reference sequence). The ends were cut back, 5 bases at V and 3 bases at J, with 17 bases in the middle. In DNA, the CDR3 is TGTGCCAGCAGTCCCTCACAGTGGGGCCACAATCAGCCCCAGCATTTT. It translates to CASSPSQWGHNQPQHF.

The rearrangement uses TRBV29-1 and TRBJ1-1; tentative D call: TRBD1 (5 bases). Trimming shortened V by 7 bases and J by 1 base, and 7 bases separated the two germline ends. The CDR3 is 11 residues long. Germline CDR1 SQVTM, CDR2 ANQGSEA. CDR3 sequence reads: CSAQGNTEAFF. The CDR3 DNA reads TGCAGCGCGCAGGGGAACACTGAAGCTTTCTTT.

The chain combines TRBV13 with TRBJ2-7, with 10 positions matching TRBD2. Germline V gene data show CDR1 as PRHDT and CDR2 as FYEKMQ (reference sequence). The CDR3 runs 14 residues. The V gene end was trimmed by 5 bases and the J gene end by 3 bases; junction bases not matched to a gene: 4. This CDR3 is CASSERGGIYEQYF. DNA of the CDR3: TGTGCCAGCAGCGAGCGGGGGGGAATCTACGAGCAGTACTTC.

The J gene is TRBJ2-7, the V gene TRBV11-2, with D tentatively TRBD1 (7 bases). This CDR3 spans 15 amino acids. In germline, CDR1 is SGHAT, CDR2 FQNNGV. V lost 5 bases, J lost 4 bases, and 18 bases lay in between. Here the CDR3 reads CASSEGAGKEYEQYF. The CDR3 DNA reads as TGTGCCAGCAGCGAGGGGGCGGGGAAGGAGTACGAGCAGTACTTC.

The chain recombines TRBV6-5 with TRBJ1-1, with TRBD1 as a possible D gene (6 bases). The CDR3 extends over 14 amino acids. Trimming stripped 10 bases from V and 0 bases from J, with 15 bases between. Looked up from germline, CDR1 is MNHEY and CDR2 is SVGAGI. The CDR3, as DNA: TGTGCCACCGGGATTGGACAGCTGAACACTGAAGCTTTCTTT. Amino acid sequence: CATGIGQLNTEAFF.

The chain recombines TRBV12-5 with TRBJ1-6, with D possibly being TRBD1 (5 bases). V was trimmed by 1 base and J by 10 bases, leaving 11 bases between them. CDR3 length: 14 residues. CDR1 is LGHNT, CDR2 FRNRAP, per germline. For the CDR3, the DNA is TGTGCTAGTGGTTTGGGACCGGGGGAGTCACCCCTCCACTTT. It is translated as CASGLGPGESPLHF.

This chain joins TRBV7-2 and TRBJ1-5; D is unclear. V was shortened by 3 bases and J by 4 bases, with 7 bases between the two germline ends. The length of the CDR3 is 13 residues. Looked up from germline, CDR1 is SGHTA and CDR2 is FQGNSA. CDR3 in amino acids: CASSFPGNQPQHF. CDR3 in DNA: TGTGCCAGCAGCTTTCCGGGAAATCAGCCCCAGCATTTT.

This clone was counted between two and nine times. This chain links TRBV18 with TRBJ1-4; D not certain. Trimming removed 1 base at V and 5 bases at J, with 5 bases between. In germline, CDR1 is KGHSH, CDR2 LQKENI. The CDR3 has 13 residues. The CDR3 nucleotides read TGTGCCAGCTCACCACAGCGCAATGAAAAACTGTTTTTT. Translation: CASSPQRNEKLFF.